This passage covers 19 T cell receptor beta chains from one sample sequenced in a study of blood T cell repertoires in COVID-19. Assay: immunoSEQ multiplex PCR; the TCRdb copy retains only in-frame clones and omits some. This table holds 200,000 to 300,000 clones, roughly 79% found once. Sequencing was carried out using peripheral blood. The receptors originated from an elderly woman with COVID-19, enrolled during active disease.

The V gene is TRBV24-1, the J gene TRBJ2-7; maybe TRBD2 (6 bases). CDR3 length: 17 residues. Deletions cut 9 bases from V and 3 bases from J, with 26 bases between. The germline CDR1 and CDR2 sequences are KGHDR and SFDVKD. Here the CDR3 DNA reads TGTGCCACCTACCCGGGAGAGCCCCCCCTCTACTACTACGAGCAGTACTTC. Translation: CATYPGEPPLYYYEQYF.

The chain joins TRBV5-1 to TRBJ2-7; 11 bases agree with TRBD2. Per germline, CDR1 SGHRS and CDR2 YFSETQ. This CDR3 comprises 17 residues. The junction had 12 bases not matched to a gene; V was cut back by 4 bases and J by 3 bases. CDR3 sequence (DNA): TGCGCCAGCAGCCCCTACCGGACCGGGACTAGCGGCTACGAGCAGTACTTC. Protein sequence: CASSPYRTGTSGYEQYF.

J is TRBJ1-1 and V is TRBV29-1; a weak D match, TRBD1 (5 bases). Trimming removed 6 bases from V and 0 bases from J, with 20 bases in between. Germline CDR1 is SQVTM and CDR2 is ANQGSEA. This CDR3 has 16 amino acids. In DNA, the CDR3 is TGCAGCGTAACGGACATTGGGCGAAGCATGAACACTGAAGCTTTCTTT. Translated, it gives CSVTDIGRSMNTEAFF.

This chain uses TRBV30 with TRBJ1-1; D unclear. The V and J ends lost 0 bases and 2 bases respectively, with 10 bases between them. Per germline, CDR1 GTSNPN and CDR2 SVGIG (reference sequence). This CDR3 contains 14 residues. CDR3 amino acids: CAWSVEFGNTEAFF. The CDR3 nucleotides are TGTGCCTGGAGTGTTGAGTTCGGTAACACTGAAGCTTTCTTT.

The table lists this clone with a count of one. The chain carries TRBV10-3 and TRBJ2-1, with TRBD2 identical over 9 bases. This CDR3 is 14 amino acids long. Germline V gives CDR1 ENHRY, CDR2 SYGVKD. V was clipped by 0 bases and J by 9 bases; unmatched bases: 3. The CDR3: CAISESLAGVEQFF. DNA for the CDR3: TGTGCCATCAGTGAGTCATTAGCGGGAGTTGAGCAGTTCTTC.

CDR3 bases: TGTGCCAGCAGCTCTTACCTAGGAGGGGTCATGCAGAATTCACCCCTCCACTTT. Protein product: CASSSYLGGVMQNSPLHF. J is TRBJ1-6 and V is TRBV7-2, with D perhaps TRBD1 (5 bases). The germline gives CDR1 SGHTA, CDR2 FQGNSA. CDR3 length equals 18 residues. The germline V and J ends were trimmed by 4 bases and 7 bases, with 23 bases remaining between them.

This clone turned up a few times. This chain joins TRBV29-1 and TRBJ1-1; no clear D gene. The germline gives CDR1 SQVTM, CDR2 ANQGSEA. This CDR3 is 10 amino acids long. V lost 6 bases to trimming and J lost 11 bases, with 13 bases between them. CDR3 protein: CSVEVRSAFF. The CDR3 DNA follows: TGCAGCGTCGAGGTCCGCTCGGCTTTCTTT.

V is TRBV5-6 and J is TRBJ2-1; TRBD1 might be the D (5 bases). The CDR3 is 14 amino acids. V shed 4 bases and J shed 1 base, with 9 bases lying between them. Germline V CDR1 and CDR2: SGHDT, YYEEEE. DNA for the CDR3: TGTGCCAGCAGCCCGCAGGGTTCCTACAATGAGCAGTTCTTC. It codes for CASSPQGSYNEQFF.

V gene TRBV5-1 combines with J gene TRBJ2-5; no firm D call. The germline V and J ends were trimmed by 0 bases and 10 bases, with 13 bases remaining between them. Germline V lookup: CDR1 SGHRS, CDR2 YFSETQ. The CDR3 loop spans 13 amino acids. The CDR3 region is CASSLGMGQFQYF. CDR3 coding DNA: TGCGCCAGCAGCTTGGGGATGGGCCAGTTCCAGTACTTC.

Comment on this clone: Other DNA sequences in this specimen translate into the identical CDR3. The J gene is TRBJ1-5, the V gene TRBV7-2; the D gene is possibly TRBD1 (6 bases). V shed 0 bases and J shed 0 bases, with 6 bases lying between them. Germline assignment: CDR1 SGHTA and CDR2 FQGNSA. This CDR3 comprises 15 residues. This CDR3 is CASSLATGSNQPQHF. The DNA of the CDR3 is TGTGCCAGCAGCTTAGCGACAGGTAGCAATCAGCCCCAGCATTTT.

The V gene is TRBV4-1, the J gene TRBJ1-5; perhaps TRBD1 as D (5 bases). This CDR3 contains 13 residues. Trimming took 4 bases from V and 5 from J, leaving 9 bases between them. Germline values: CDR1 MGHRA, CDR2 YSYEKL. Here the CDR3 DNA reads TGCGCCAGCAGCCCGTCGGGGGATCAGCCCCAGCATTTT. It translates to CASSPSGDQPQHF.

The J gene is TRBJ2-7, the V gene TRBV3-1 (or the pseudogene TRBV3-2); 8 nucleotides align to TRBD1. Germline assignment: CDR1 LGHDT and CDR2 YNNKEL (reference sequence). The J segment lost 2 bases and the V segment lost 2 bases, leaving 11 bases of the junction unmatched. This CDR3 contains 17 residues. This CDR3 reads CASSQLPGQAGPYEQYF. The DNA for the CDR3 is TGTGCCAGCAGCCAATTACCGGGACAGGCGGGACCCTACGAGCAGTACTTC.

This chain connects TRBV3-1 (or the pseudogene TRBV3-2) to TRBJ2-7; D remains unclear. With 2 bases removed from V and 0 bases from J, the gap between germline ends came to 11 bases. The germline gives CDR1 LGHDT, CDR2 YNNKEL (reference sequence). The CDR3 is made up of 15 amino acids. CDR3 loop: CASSQFIGASYEQYF. CDR3 in DNA: TGTGCCAGCAGCCAATTCATAGGAGCCTCCTACGAGCAGTACTTC.

This chain uses TRBV4-3 with TRBJ1-6; no reliable D call. The germline V gene encodes CDR1 LGHNA and CDR2 YSLEER. The CDR3 runs 17 residues. Trimming shortened V by 2 bases and J by 1 base, and 12 bases separated the two germline ends. CDR3 DNA sequence: TGCGCCAGCAGCCAATATTACTCGGGGTCCTATAATTCACCCCTCCACTTT. Its translation is CASSQYYSGSYNSPLHF.

The V and J genes are TRBV7-2 and TRBJ2-2; 7 nucleotides line up with TRBD2. The ends lost 3 bases at V and 7 bases at J; junction bases unmatched: 14. From germline, CDR1 is SGHTA and CDR2 FQGNSA. The CDR3 runs 17 residues. CDR3 amino acids: CASSFRNRPVAGGELFF. The DNA of the CDR3 is TGTGCCAGCAGCTTTAGGAATCGACCGGTAGCGGGCGGGGAGCTGTTTTTT. Complete variable domain (other parts from reference TRBV7-2 and TRBJ2-2): GAGVSQSPSNKVTEKGKDVELRCDPISGHTALYWYRQSLGQGLEFLIYFQGNSAPDKSGLPSDRFSAERTGGSVSTLTIQRTQQEDSAVYLCASSFRNRPVAGGELFFGEGSRLTVL.

The V call is TRBV27, the J call TRBJ2-3; the match to TRBD2 covers 7 bases. J was trimmed by 0 bases and V by 6 bases; bases with no gene match: 6. Germline V lookup: CDR1 MNHEY, CDR2 SMNVEV (reference sequence). The CDR3 consists of 15 residues. The CDR3 DNA reads as TGTGCCAGCAGATTGGGGGGGAGAAGCACAGATACGCAGTATTTT. This gives the protein CASRLGGRSTDTQYF.

The CDR3 loop reads CASSQRGPGEKLFF. In DNA, the CDR3 is TGTGCCAGCTCACAAAGGGGGCCGGGTGAAAAACTGTTTTTT. The chain joins TRBV18 to TRBJ1-4; TRBD1 matches 7 bases. The CDR3 totals 14 residues. V gave up 4 bases and J gave up 7 bases; unmatched junction bases: 6. Germline CDR1 and CDR2: KGHSH and LQKENI.

V and J are TRBV6-5 and TRBJ1-6; D call uncertain. Germline lookup yields CDR1 MNHEY and CDR2 SVGAGI. Trimming pared 5 bases from V and 12 bases from J, leaving 14 bases between. The CDR3 covers 13 residues. The CDR3 sequence: CASSPLPSGPLHF. The CDR3 bases are TGTGCCAGCAGTCCACTGCCTAGTGGACCCCTCCACTTT.

This chain links TRBV28 with TRBJ1-2; D not resolved. The CDR3 is 12 residues long. V was cut by 6 bases and J by 6 bases, with 11 bases left in between. CDR1 and CDR2 from the germline V gene are MDHEN and SYDVKM. CDR3 sequence (DNA): TGTGCCAGCAGCAATCGAGAGGATGGCTACACCTTC. Translated, it gives CASSNREDGYTF.